A single sample is the source of the 17 T cell receptor beta chains below, sequenced in a study of T-cell reconstitution after alpha-beta-depleted transplantation in children. The authors prepared the TCRbeta library with unique molecular identifiers. TCRdb reanalysed the PCR reads using MiXCR and keeps one entry per CDR3 protein. The sample consists of 800,000 to 1,000,000 distinct CDR3 sequences, roughly 31% of them appearing once. The sequenced sample was PBMCs, mostly from graft donor cells, obtained 360 days after TCRalphabeta/CD19-depleted stem cell transplant. These TCRs come from a boy younger than two who had a stem cell transplant for SCID, so the T cells may come from the graft donor.

In its sample, this clonotype was seen a few times. The CDR3 DNA sequence: TGTGCCAGCAGTTTGGTACAACCTAGGGGCGATGAGCAGTTCTTC. Translation gives CASSLVQPRGDEQFF. The chain combines TRBV12-3 or TRBV12-4 with TRBJ2-1; D is perhaps TRBD1 (5 bases). This CDR3 is built from 15 residues. The V and J ends lost 3 bases and 8 bases respectively, with 17 bases between them.

The chain's CDR3 is CASSGRWEFF. For the CDR3, the DNA is TGTGCCAGCAGTGGCCGTTGGGAGTTCTTC. The rearrangement uses TRBV12-3 or TRBV12-4 and TRBJ2-1; D ambiguous. V was shortened by 5 bases and J by 14 bases, with 10 bases between the two germline ends. CDR3 length: 10 amino acids.

This clonotype was counted ten times or more. The rearrangement uses TRBV7-2 and TRBJ2-3; D gene ambiguous. V lost 1 base, J lost 3 bases, and 11 bases lay in between. The CDR3 consists of 15 residues. CDR1 SGHTA and CDR2 FQGNSA come from the germline V gene. The DNA for the CDR3 is TGTGCCAGCAGCTTAGGCGAGGAAATGACAGATACGCAGTATTTT. As protein: CASSLGEEMTDTQYF.

The chain uses TRBV7-9 and TRBJ2-1; D not resolved. Trimming shortened V by 2 bases and J by 12 bases, and 11 bases separated the two germline ends. Germline V gene lookup returns CDR1 SEHNR and CDR2 FQNEAQ (reference sequence). The CDR3 contains 12 residues. This CDR3 is CASSLIGVGQFF. CDR3 coding DNA: TGTGCCAGCAGCTTAATAGGAGTGGGGCAGTTCTTC.

The gene calls are TRBV5-1 and TRBJ2-3, with 7 bases aligning to TRBD2. This CDR3 has 17 residues. Germline V gene data show CDR1 as SGHRS and CDR2 as YFSETQ. V was pared by 0 bases and J by 3 bases, with 10 bases of the junction left unmatched. The DNA for the CDR3 is TGCGCCAGCAGCTTGGCCGGGCCTAGCGGAATTACAGATACGCAGTATTTT. It codes for CASSLAGPSGITDTQYF.

CDR3 sequence (DNA): TGTGCCAGTAGTCCCGATACACCGGTCAAGCACTACGAGCAGTACTTC. Encoded protein: CASSPDTPVKHYEQYF. This chain connects TRBV19 to TRBJ2-7; no reliable D call. This CDR3 region has 16 residues. Deletions cut 5 bases from V and 3 bases from J, with 20 bases between. Germline V CDR1 and CDR2: LNHDA, SQIVND (reference sequence).

The chain couples TRBV5-1 to TRBJ1-3; D is ambiguous. The V gene's germline CDR1 is SGHRS and CDR2 YFSETQ. Trimming removed 0 bases at V and 5 bases at J, with 18 bases between. This CDR3 is 17 amino acids long. The CDR3 sequence: CASSLVEGGAARNTIYF. In DNA form, the CDR3 reads TGCGCCAGCAGCTTGGTGGAGGGCGGCGCAGCCAGAAACACCATATATTTT.

The V call is TRBV7-9, the J call TRBJ1-5; D remains ambiguous. The CDR3 loop spans 14 amino acids. Trimming stripped 1 base from V and 4 bases from J, with 8 bases between. Germline V gives CDR1 SEHNR, CDR2 FQNEAQ (reference sequence). The CDR3 region has the DNA TGTGCCAGCAGCTTAGGGGCAGTAAATCAGCCCCAGCATTTT. The encoded protein is CASSLGAVNQPQHF.

The chain links TRBV29-1 to TRBJ2-2; TRBD2 aligns across 8 bases. Germline V gene sequence: CDR1 SQVTM, CDR2 ANQGSEA. The CDR3 runs to 13 residues. With 2 bases clipped from V and 5 bases from J, the junction kept 1 base outside the gene matches. CDR3 DNA sequence: TGCAGCGTTGAAAGCGGGGGTACCGGGGAGCTGTTTTTT. Amino acid sequence: CSVESGGTGELFF.

This clonotype was seen a handful of times. The chain links TRBV11-2 to TRBJ2-7; 13 positions match TRBD2. The CDR3 has 16 residues. The germline CDR1 and CDR2 sequences are SGHAT and FQNNGV. V shed 5 bases, J shed 0 bases, and the junction held 4 bases outside the gene matches. CDR3 region: CASSPRLAGGSYEQYF. The DNA of the CDR3 is TGTGCCAGCAGCCCGCGACTAGCGGGGGGCTCCTACGAGCAGTACTTC.

The chain uses TRBV12-3 or TRBV12-4 and TRBJ2-3, with a weak D call TRBD2 (5 bases). V was shortened by 11 bases and J by 2 bases, with 20 bases between the two germline ends. The CDR3 spans 15 residues. DNA for the CDR3: TGTGCCTGCAACGTGAGGAGGACCGACACAGATACGCAGTATTTT. It encodes CACNVRRTDTDTQYF.

With respect to this clonotype: The CDR3 carries no conserved terminal phenylalanine or tryptophan, so it likely arises from a read error. The chain is built from TRBV27 and TRBJ1-5, with 8 positions matching TRBD1. There are 16 residues in the CDR3. V lost 5 bases to trimming and J lost 5 bases; unmatched junction nucleotides: 11. Per germline, CDR1 MNHEY and CDR2 SMNVEV (reference sequence). The CDR3 DNA follows: TGTGCCAGCAGTCCGGACAGGGTATATGGTTATCAGCCCCAGCATTAT. Residues: CASSPDRVYGYQPQHY.

This clonotype was seen repeatedly, ten times or more. V and J are TRBV3-1 and TRBJ2-1; 9 bases are shared with TRBD1. V lost 3 bases and J lost 8; bases outside the gene matches: 11. CDR3 length equals 16 residues. The germline CDR1 and CDR2 sequences are LGHDT and YNNKEL (reference sequence). The CDR3 region has the DNA TGTGCCAGCAGCCATCGCTGGGACAGGGAGGGTCATGAGCAGTTCTTC. This sequence encodes CASSHRWDREGHEQFF.

This clonotype showed up just a few times. V gene TRBV6-2 or TRBV6-3 combines with J gene TRBJ2-1; 11 nucleotides match TRBD2. Trimming removed 2 bases from V and 9 bases from J; junction bases left unmatched: 12. Germline CDR1 is MNHEY and CDR2 is SVGEGT. CDR3 size: 17 residues. CDR3 region: CASSYGIAGGRPSEQFF. Written as DNA, the CDR3 is TGTGCCAGCAGTTACGGCATAGCGGGGGGGCGTCCCAGTGAGCAGTTCTTC.

This clonotype showed up just a few times. This chain links TRBV12-3 or TRBV12-4 with TRBJ2-1; TRBD2 agrees at 9 bases. V lost 3 bases, J lost 9 bases, and 6 bases stayed unmatched. This CDR3 has 14 residues. The CDR3, as DNA: TGTGCCAGCAGTTTGAATCCTAGCGGGGCTGAGCAGTTCTTC. Protein: CASSLNPSGAEQFF.

For this clonotype: A read error may be the cause here, since a much bigger clone is one base away. This rearrangement joins TRBV29-1 to TRBJ2-1; D is possibly TRBD2 (5 bases). Germline CDR1 is SQVTM and CDR2 is ANQGSEA. The CDR3 is 13 amino acids. The chain's CDR3 is CSVVASSYIEQFF. CDR3 bases: TGCAGCGTTGTAGCTAGCTCCTACATTGAGCAGTTCTTC.

The chain recombines TRBV18 with TRBJ2-5; D is unresolved. Germline CDR1 is KGHSH and CDR2 is LQKENI. The V and J ends lost 6 bases and 4 bases respectively, with 12 bases between them. The CDR3 loop spans 13 amino acids. CDR3 in DNA: TGTGCCAGCTCCTCAATTTCCCCAGAGACCCAGTACTTC. This translates into CASSSISPETQYF.